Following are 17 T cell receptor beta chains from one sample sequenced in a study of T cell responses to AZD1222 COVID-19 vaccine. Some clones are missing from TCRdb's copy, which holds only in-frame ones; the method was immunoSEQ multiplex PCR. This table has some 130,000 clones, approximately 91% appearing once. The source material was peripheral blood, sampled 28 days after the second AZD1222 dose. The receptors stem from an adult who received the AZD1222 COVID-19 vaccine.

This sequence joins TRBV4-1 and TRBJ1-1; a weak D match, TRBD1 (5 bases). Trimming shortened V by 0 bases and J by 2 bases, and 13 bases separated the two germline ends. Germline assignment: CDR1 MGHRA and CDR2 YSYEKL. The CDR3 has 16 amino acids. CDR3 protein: CASSQDAGRVNTEAFF. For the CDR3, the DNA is TGCGCCAGCAGCCAAGACGCGGGCAGGGTCAACACTGAAGCTTTCTTT.

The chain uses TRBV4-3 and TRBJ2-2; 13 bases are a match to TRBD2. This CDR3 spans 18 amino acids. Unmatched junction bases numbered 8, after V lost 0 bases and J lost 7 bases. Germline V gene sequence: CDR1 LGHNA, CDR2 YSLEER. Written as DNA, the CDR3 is TGCGCCAGCAGCCAAGAAGGACTAGCGGGGGCCAGGGGCGGGGAGCTGTTTTTT. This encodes CASSQEGLAGARGGELFF.

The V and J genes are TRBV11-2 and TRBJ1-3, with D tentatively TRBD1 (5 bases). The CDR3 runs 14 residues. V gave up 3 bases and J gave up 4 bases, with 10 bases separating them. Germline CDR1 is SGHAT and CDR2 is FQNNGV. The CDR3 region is CASSFQTAGNTIYF. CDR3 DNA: TGTGCCAGCAGCTTTCAGACAGCAGGAAACACCATATATTTT. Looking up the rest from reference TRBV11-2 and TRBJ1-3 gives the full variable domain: EAGVAQSPRYKIIEKRQSVAFWCNPISGHATLYWYQQILGQGPKLLIQFQNNGVVDDSQLPKDRFSAERLKGVDSTLKIQPAKLEDSAVYLCASSFQTAGNTIYFGEGSWLTVV.

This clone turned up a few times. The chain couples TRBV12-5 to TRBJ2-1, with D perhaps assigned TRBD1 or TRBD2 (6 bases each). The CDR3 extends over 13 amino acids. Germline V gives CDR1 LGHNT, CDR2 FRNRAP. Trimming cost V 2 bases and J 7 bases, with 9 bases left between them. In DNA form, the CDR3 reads TGTGCTAGTGGTTTGAGGGGGGCGAATGAGCAGTTCTTC. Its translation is CASGLRGANEQFF.

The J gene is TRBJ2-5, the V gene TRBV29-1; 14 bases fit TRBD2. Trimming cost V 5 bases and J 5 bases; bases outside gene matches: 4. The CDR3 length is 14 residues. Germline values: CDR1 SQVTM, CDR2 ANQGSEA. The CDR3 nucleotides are TGCAGCGTTACGACTAGCGGGAGGGGGGAGACCCAGTACTTC. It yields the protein CSVTTSGRGETQYF.

CDR3 protein: CASSRVWTNEKLFF. CDR3 nucleotides: TGTGCCAGCAGTCGGGTGTGGACTAATGAAAAACTGTTTTTT. The rearrangement joins TRBV3-1 (or the pseudogene TRBV3-2) to TRBJ1-4; D not resolved. V was trimmed by 6 bases and J by 2 bases, leaving 10 bases between them. The germline V gene encodes CDR1 LGHDT and CDR2 YNNKEL (reference sequence). The CDR3 is made up of 14 amino acids.

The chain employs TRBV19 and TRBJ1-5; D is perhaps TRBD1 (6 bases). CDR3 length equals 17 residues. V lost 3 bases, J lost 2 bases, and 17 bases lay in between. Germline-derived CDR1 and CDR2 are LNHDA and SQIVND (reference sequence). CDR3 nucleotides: TGTGCCAGTAGTATCTTTTTGGGGGGCGCGGGCAATCAGCCCCAGCATTTT. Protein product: CASSIFLGGAGNQPQHF.

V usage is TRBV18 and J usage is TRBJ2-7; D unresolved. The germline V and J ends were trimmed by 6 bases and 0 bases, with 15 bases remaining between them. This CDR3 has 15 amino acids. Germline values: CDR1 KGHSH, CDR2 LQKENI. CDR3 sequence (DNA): TGTGCCAGCTCGACGGGCACCAGGAGCTCCTACGAGCAGTACTTC. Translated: CASSTGTRSSYEQYF.

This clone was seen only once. CDR3 nucleotides: TGCGCCAGCAGCCAAGGCAGGGGTGGGACAACTAATGAAAAACTGTTTTTT. This encodes CASSQGRGGTTNEKLFF. The J gene is TRBJ1-4, the V gene TRBV4-1; D possibly corresponds to TRBD1 (6 bases). CDR1 MGHRA and CDR2 YSYEKL come from the germline V gene. The V end lost 1 base, the J end lost 0 bases, and 12 bases lay between the germline ends. CDR3 length: 17 amino acids.

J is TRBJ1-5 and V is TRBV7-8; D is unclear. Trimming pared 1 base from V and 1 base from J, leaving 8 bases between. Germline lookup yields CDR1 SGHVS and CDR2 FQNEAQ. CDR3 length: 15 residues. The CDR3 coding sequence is TGTGCCAGCAGCTTAGTCCAGACGAGCAATCAGCCCCAGCATTTT. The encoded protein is CASSLVQTSNQPQHF.

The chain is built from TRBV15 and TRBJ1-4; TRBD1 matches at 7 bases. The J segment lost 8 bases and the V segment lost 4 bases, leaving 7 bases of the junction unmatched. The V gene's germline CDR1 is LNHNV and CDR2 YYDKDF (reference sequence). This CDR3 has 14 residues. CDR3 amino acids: CATSTRTGWEKLFF. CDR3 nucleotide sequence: TGTGCCACCAGCACGCGGACAGGTTGGGAAAAACTGTTTTTT.

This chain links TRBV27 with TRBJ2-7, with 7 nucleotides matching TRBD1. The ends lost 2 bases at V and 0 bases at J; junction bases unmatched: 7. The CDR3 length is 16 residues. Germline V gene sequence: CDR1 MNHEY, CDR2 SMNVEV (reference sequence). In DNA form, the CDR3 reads TGTGCCAGCAGTTTAAGGGGGCCGGGATCCTCCTACGAGCAGTACTTC. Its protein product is CASSLRGPGSSYEQYF.

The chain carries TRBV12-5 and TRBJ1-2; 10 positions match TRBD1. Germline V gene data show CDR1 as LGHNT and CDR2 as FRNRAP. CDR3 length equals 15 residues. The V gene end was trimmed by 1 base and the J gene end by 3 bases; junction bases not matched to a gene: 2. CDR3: CASGLEGTGDYGYTF. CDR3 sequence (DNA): TGTGCTAGTGGTTTGGAAGGGACAGGGGACTATGGCTACACCTTC.

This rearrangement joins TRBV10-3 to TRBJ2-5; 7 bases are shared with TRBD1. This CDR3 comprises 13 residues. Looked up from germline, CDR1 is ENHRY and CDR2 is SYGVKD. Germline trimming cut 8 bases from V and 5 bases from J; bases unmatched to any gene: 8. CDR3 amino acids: CAIRQGVGETQYF. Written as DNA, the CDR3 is TGTGCCATCCGACAGGGCGTAGGGGAGACCCAGTACTTC.

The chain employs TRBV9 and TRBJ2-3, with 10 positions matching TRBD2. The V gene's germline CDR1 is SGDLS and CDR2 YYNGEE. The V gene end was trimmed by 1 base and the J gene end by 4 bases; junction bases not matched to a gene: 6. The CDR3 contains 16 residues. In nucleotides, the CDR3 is TGTGCCAGCAGCGTATTAGCGGGGGGAGGTGCAGATACGCAGTATTTT. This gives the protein CASSVLAGGGADTQYF.

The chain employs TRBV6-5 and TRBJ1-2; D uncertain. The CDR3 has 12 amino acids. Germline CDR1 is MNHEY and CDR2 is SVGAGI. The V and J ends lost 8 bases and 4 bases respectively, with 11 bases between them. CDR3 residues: CASATMGYGYTF. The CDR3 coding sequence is TGTGCCAGCGCAACAATGGGCTATGGCTACACCTTC.

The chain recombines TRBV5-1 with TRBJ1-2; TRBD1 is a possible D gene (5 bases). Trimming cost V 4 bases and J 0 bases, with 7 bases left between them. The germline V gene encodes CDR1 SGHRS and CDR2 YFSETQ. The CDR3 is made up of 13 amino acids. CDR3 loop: CASSQGPNYGYTF. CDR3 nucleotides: TGCGCCAGCAGCCAGGGACCTAACTATGGCTACACCTTC.